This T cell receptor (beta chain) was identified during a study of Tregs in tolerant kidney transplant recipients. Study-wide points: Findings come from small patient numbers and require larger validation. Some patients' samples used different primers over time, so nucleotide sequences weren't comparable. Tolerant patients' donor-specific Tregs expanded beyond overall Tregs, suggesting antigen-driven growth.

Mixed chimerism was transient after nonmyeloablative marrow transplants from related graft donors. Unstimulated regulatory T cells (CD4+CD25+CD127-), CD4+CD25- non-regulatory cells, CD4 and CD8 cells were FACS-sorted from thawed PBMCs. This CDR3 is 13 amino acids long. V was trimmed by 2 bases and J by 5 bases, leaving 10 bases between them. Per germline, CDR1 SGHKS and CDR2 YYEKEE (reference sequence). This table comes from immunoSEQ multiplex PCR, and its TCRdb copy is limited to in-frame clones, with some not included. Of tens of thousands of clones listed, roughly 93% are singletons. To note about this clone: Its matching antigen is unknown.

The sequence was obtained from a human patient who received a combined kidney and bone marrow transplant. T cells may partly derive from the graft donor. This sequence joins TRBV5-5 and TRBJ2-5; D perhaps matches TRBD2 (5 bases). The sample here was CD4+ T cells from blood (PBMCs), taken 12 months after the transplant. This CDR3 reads CASSLLLGETQYF. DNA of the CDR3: TGTGCCAGCAGCTTACTACTAGGGGAGACCCAGTACTTC.